The T cell receptor beta chain described here comes from a study of breast tumors, draining lymph nodes, adjacent tissues. General study findings and limits: Luminal-like breast cancer showed significantly greater tumor-nontumor repertoire similarity than basal-like breast cancer did. Tumor repertoires ranked between lymph nodes and nontumor tissue in diversity, with V and J gene preferences.

The lymph nodes were axillary draining lymph nodes from breast cancer patients. V lost 3 bases and J lost 8, with 20 bases in between. The length of the CDR3 is 17 residues. The germline CDR1 and CDR2 sequences are MNHEY and SMNVEV (reference sequence). About this clonotype: Its antigen is not known.

TCRdb fed the multiplex PCR reads into MiXCR, producing one record per CDR3 protein. The data show some 100,000 distinct CDR3 sequences, 21% seen once. This sequence joins TRBV27 and TRBJ1-6; D is perhaps TRBD1 (5 bases). Sequencing input: axillary lymph node tissue. This receptor was taken from a female donor with breast cancer. Some clones in this sample may be carry-over from other donors' samples. CDR3 residues: CASSFGVGGIGDSPLHF. The CDR3 DNA follows: TGTGCCAGCAGTTTTGGGGTCGGGGGTATTGGGGATTCACCCCTCCACTTT.